These 19 T cell receptor beta chains were all obtained from the same sample, sequenced in a study of blood T cell repertoires in COVID-19. Repertoires were generated with immunoSEQ multiplex PCR, while TCRdb's copy carries only in-frame clones and drops some. Seen here are approximately 290,000 clones, approximately 91% observed once, and the top ten hold under 15%. Sequencing was performed on peripheral blood. Source of these receptors: a woman in her sixties or seventies with acute or convalescent COVID-19.

This CDR3 is CASSQDLAGVGNEQFF. CDR3 DNA: TGCGCCAGCAGCCAAGATTTGGCGGGGGTAGGAAATGAGCAGTTCTTC. The chain links TRBV4-3 to TRBJ2-1; the match to TRBD2 covers 7 bases. Germline assignment: CDR1 LGHNA and CDR2 YSLEER. J gave up 7 bases and V 0 bases, and 9 bases lay outside the gene matches. CDR3 size: 16 residues.

J is TRBJ2-1 and V is TRBV27; TRBD2 matches at 12 bases. Germline CDR1 and CDR2: MNHEY and SMNVEV (reference sequence). The CDR3 is 16 residues long. The V segment lost 7 bases and the J segment 3 bases; nucleotides outside the gene matches: 7. CDR3 loop: CASNLAGGRGYNEQFF. CDR3 coding DNA: TGTGCCAGCAATCTAGCGGGGGGGCGGGGCTACAATGAGCAGTTCTTC.

This clone was seen only a few times. The chain couples TRBV30 to TRBJ2-3; 7 bases map to TRBD1. Germline CDR1 and CDR2: GTSNPN and SVGIG (reference sequence). There are 13 residues in the CDR3. V gave up 5 bases and J gave up 3 bases; unmatched junction bases: 5. CDR3 loop: CAWDRTGTDTQYF. DNA of the CDR3: TGTGCCTGGGATCGGACAGGTACAGATACGCAGTATTTT.

The gene calls are TRBV5-4 and TRBJ1-1, with TRBD1 matching 8 bases. CDR1 is SGHNT, CDR2 YYREEE, per germline (reference sequence). J lost 6 bases, V lost 6 bases, and 10 bases had no gene match. CDR3 size: 14 residues. CDR3 sequence reads: CASTDTRGLPEAFF. Written as DNA, the CDR3 is TGTGCCAGCACCGACACCAGGGGGCTGCCTGAAGCTTTCTTT.

V and J are TRBV5-1 and TRBJ2-1; 9 bases fit TRBD1. Germline CDR1 reads SGHRS; CDR2 reads YFSETQ. V trimming: 4 bases; J trimming: 5 bases; junction bases outside the gene matches: 7. CDR3 size: 15 residues. The CDR3: CASSRGQGVHNEQFF. In DNA form, the CDR3 reads TGCGCCAGCAGCCGGGGACAGGGAGTCCACAATGAGCAGTTCTTC. The variable domain in full, completed from reference TRBV5-1 and TRBJ2-1, reads KAGVTQTPRYLIKTRGQQVTLSCSPISGHRSVSWYQQTPGQGLQFLFEYFSETQRNKGNFPGRFSGRQFSNSRSEMNVSTLELGDSALYLCASSRGQGVHNEQFFGPGTRLTVL.

The V gene is TRBV28, the J gene TRBJ1-2; possible D gene TRBD1, 5 bases. Germline CDR1 and CDR2: MDHEN and SYDVKM. The V gene lost 6 bases and the J gene lost 2 bases, with 19 bases spanning the gap. This CDR3 is built from 16 residues. CDR3 protein: CASSRPGGGRNYGYTF. The CDR3, as DNA: TGTGCCAGCAGCCGCCCCGGGGGAGGCCGCAACTATGGCTACACCTTC.

V gene TRBV6-5 combines with J gene TRBJ1-2, with 9 bases identical to TRBD1. The CDR3 has 14 amino acids. The germline V gene encodes CDR1 MNHEY and CDR2 SVGAGI. The junction had 5 bases not matched to a gene; V was cut back by 2 bases and J by 7 bases. CDR3 nucleotide sequence: TGTGCCAGCAGTTACGGGGACAGGGAGGGTGGCTACACCTTC. This codes for CASSYGDREGGYTF.

The rearrangement uses TRBV6-2 or TRBV6-3 and TRBJ1-6, with 7 bases fitting TRBD1. Unmatched junction bases numbered 5, after V lost 4 bases and J lost 5 bases. Germline CDR1 MNHEY, CDR2 SVGEGT. The CDR3 is 15 residues long. The CDR3 sequence: CASSSIQGNNSPLHF. The CDR3 DNA reads as TGTGCCAGCAGTTCCATACAGGGGAATAATTCACCCCTCCACTTT.

This clone was seen a single time. This chain links TRBV13 with TRBJ2-7; 8 nucleotides agree with TRBD2. Germline CDR1 and CDR2: PRHDT and FYEKMQ (reference sequence). J lost 4 bases, V lost 5 bases, and 13 bases had no gene match. The CDR3 is 16 amino acids. CDR3 nucleotide sequence: TGTGCCAGCAGCCCGTGGACTAGCCCGTCCGGGTACGAGCAGTACTTC. Encoded protein: CASSPWTSPSGYEQYF.

The V call is TRBV7-9, the J call TRBJ2-1; TRBD2 matches at 12 bases. The ends lost 5 bases at V and 10 bases at J; junction bases unmatched: 9. The CDR3 extends over 15 amino acids. Germline-derived CDR1 and CDR2 are SEHNR and FQNEAQ (reference sequence). The CDR3 is CASSPRLAGVDEQFF. DNA of the CDR3: TGTGCCAGCAGCCCCAGACTAGCGGGAGTCGACGAGCAGTTCTTC.

On this clone: Within the sample, other DNA sequences also encode this same CDR3. This chain uses TRBV5-1 with TRBJ2-7; 8 nucleotides line up with TRBD1. This CDR3 spans 14 amino acids. Per germline, CDR1 SGHRS and CDR2 YFSETQ. J gave up 0 bases and V 4 bases, and 3 bases lay outside the gene matches. This chain's CDR3 is CASSLGQVSYEQYF. In nucleotides, the CDR3 is TGCGCCAGCAGCCTGGGACAGGTCTCCTACGAGCAGTACTTC.

On this clone itself: Different DNA sequences within this sample yield the same CDR3. The chain has TRBV6-5 and TRBJ2-7; 9 nucleotides match TRBD1. The germline CDR1 and CDR2 sequences are MNHEY and SVGAGI. The CDR3 sequence is 14 residues long. J was trimmed by 4 bases and V by 2 bases; bases with no gene match: 3. The CDR3 DNA reads TGTGCCAGCAGTTACGACAGGGGGGGGTACGAGCAGTACTTC. Amino acid sequence: CASSYDRGGYEQYF.

In its sample, this clone was seen once. The CDR3 sequence is CASSPGNTRARAFF. The CDR3 nucleotides read TGTGCCAGCAGCCCGGGGAACACACGAGCCCGAGCTTTCTTT. The rearrangement links TRBV7-9 to TRBJ1-1; D is unresolved. The germline V and J ends were trimmed by 5 bases and 10 bases, with 20 bases remaining between them. There are 14 residues in the CDR3. Germline V gene lookup returns CDR1 SEHNR and CDR2 FQNEAQ (reference sequence).

This chain uses TRBV7-2 with TRBJ2-6; D is ambiguous. Trimming removed 3 bases at V and 0 bases at J, with 9 bases between. Germline V gene lookup returns CDR1 SGHTA and CDR2 FQGNSA. The CDR3 spans 16 residues. This CDR3 reads CASSLRRHSGANVLTF. The CDR3 nucleotides read TGTGCCAGCAGCTTGAGGCGGCACTCTGGGGCCAACGTCCTGACTTTC. The variable domain in full, completed from reference TRBV7-2 and TRBJ2-6, reads GAGVSQSPSNKVTEKGKDVELRCDPISGHTALYWYRQSLGQGLEFLIYFQGNSAPDKSGLPSDRFSAERTGGSVSTLTIQRTQQEDSAVYLCASSLRRHSGANVLTFGAGSRLTVL.

This clone has a single count. The gene calls are TRBV6-2 or TRBV6-3 and TRBJ1-2; 7 bases fit TRBD1. The V gene's germline CDR1 is MNHEY and CDR2 SVGEGT. Trimming removed 2 bases from V and 2 bases from J; junction bases left unmatched: 2. The CDR3 runs 14 residues. Here the CDR3 DNA reads TGTGCCAGCAGTTACGGGACAGTAAACTATGGCTACACCTTC. Its protein is CASSYGTVNYGYTF.

The chain joins TRBV18 to TRBJ2-2; a weak D match, TRBD1 (6 bases). The CDR3 contains 14 residues. Trimming took 3 bases from V and 6 from J, leaving 11 bases between them. Germline V lookup: CDR1 KGHSH, CDR2 LQKENI. The CDR3 sequence: CASSPGGSPGELFF. CDR3 nucleotide sequence: TGTGCCAGCTCACCTGGGGGCTCGCCCGGGGAGCTGTTTTTT.

This sequence joins TRBV19 and TRBJ2-3; 7 nucleotides match TRBD1. The CDR3 has 16 amino acids. Germline V gene data show CDR1 as LNHDA and CDR2 as SQIVND (reference sequence). V gave up 2 bases and J gave up 1 base; unmatched junction bases: 6. The CDR3 DNA reads as TGTGCCAGTAGTATAAACAGGGGTGGGCGCACAGATACGCAGTATTTT. Amino acid sequence: CASSINRGGRTDTQYF.

The chain couples TRBV28 to TRBJ1-6; the match to TRBD1 covers 10 bases. The ends lost 4 bases at V and 5 bases at J; junction bases unmatched: 2. The CDR3 loop spans 15 amino acids. In germline, CDR1 is MDHEN, CDR2 SYDVKM. The CDR3 nucleotides are TGTGCCAGCAGTTCCGGACAGGGGGATAATTCACCCCTCCACTTT. This sequence encodes CASSSGQGDNSPLHF.

The V and J genes are TRBV27 and TRBJ2-7; 10 bases map to TRBD1. The length of the CDR3 is 16 residues. V gave up 4 bases and J gave up 5 bases; unmatched junction bases: 11. CDR1 and CDR2 (germline): MNHEY, SMNVEV (reference sequence). This CDR3 is CASSYLAPGQGNEQYF. In DNA, the CDR3 is TGTGCCAGCAGTTATCTCGCCCCGGGACAGGGGAACGAGCAGTACTTC.